This T cell receptor beta chain was sequenced in a study of shared clonotypes between healthy human individuals. Across the whole study: The study enrolled two women and three men aged 18 to 49.

There are 14 residues in the CDR3. V shed 7 bases and J shed 0 bases, with 12 bases lying between them. CDR1 is MNHNS, CDR2 SASEGT, per germline. Produced via immunoSEQ multiplex PCR; TCRdb's table is partial and in-frame only. The sample lists 2 million to 2.5 million clones; roughly 95% were seen once. This chain joins TRBV6-1 and TRBJ1-1; no clear D gene. The sequence was collected from a man aged 18 to 35 in good health. The specimen was naive CD4+ T cells sorted from blood. Subset noted: CD45RA+ positively selected. The CDR3: CASTPGPMNTEAFF. CDR3 DNA sequence: TGTGCCAGCACCCCAGGCCCTATGAACACTGAAGCTTTCTTT.